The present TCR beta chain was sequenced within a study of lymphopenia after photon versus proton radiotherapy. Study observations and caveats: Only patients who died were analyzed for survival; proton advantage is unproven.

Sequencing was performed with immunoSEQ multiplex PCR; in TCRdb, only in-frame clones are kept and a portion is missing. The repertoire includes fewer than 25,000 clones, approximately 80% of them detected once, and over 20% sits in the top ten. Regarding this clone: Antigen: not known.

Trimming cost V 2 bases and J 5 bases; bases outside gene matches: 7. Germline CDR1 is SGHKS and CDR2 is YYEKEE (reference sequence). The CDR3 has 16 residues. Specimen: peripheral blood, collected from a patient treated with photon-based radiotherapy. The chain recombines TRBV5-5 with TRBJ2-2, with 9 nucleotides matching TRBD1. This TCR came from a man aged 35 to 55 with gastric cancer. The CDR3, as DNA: TGTGCCAGCAGCTTTACCGGGACAGGGATGACCGGGGAGCTGTTTTTT. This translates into CASSFTGTGMTGELFF.